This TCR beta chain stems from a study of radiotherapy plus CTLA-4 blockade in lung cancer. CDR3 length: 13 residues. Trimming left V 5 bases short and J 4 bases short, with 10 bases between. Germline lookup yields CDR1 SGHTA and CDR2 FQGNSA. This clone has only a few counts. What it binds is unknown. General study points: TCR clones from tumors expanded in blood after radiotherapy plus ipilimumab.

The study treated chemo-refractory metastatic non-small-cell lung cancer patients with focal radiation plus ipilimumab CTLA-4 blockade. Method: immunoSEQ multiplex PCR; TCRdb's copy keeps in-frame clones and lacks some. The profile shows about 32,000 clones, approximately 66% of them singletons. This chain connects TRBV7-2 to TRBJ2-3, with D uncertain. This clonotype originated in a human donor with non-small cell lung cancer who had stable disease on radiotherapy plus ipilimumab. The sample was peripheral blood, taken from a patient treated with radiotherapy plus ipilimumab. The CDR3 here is CASSRSGADTQYF. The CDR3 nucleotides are TGTGCCAGCAGCCGGAGTGGGGCAGATACGCAGTATTTT.